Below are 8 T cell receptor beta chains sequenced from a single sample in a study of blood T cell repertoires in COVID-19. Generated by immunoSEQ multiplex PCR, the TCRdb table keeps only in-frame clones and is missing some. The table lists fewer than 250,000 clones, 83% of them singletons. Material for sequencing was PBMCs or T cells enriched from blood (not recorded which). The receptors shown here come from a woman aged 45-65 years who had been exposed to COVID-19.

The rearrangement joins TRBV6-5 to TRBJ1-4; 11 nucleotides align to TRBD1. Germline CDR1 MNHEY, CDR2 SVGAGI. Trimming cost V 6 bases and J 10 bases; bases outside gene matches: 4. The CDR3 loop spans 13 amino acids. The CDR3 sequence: CASSPGTGGKLFF. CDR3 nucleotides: TGTGCCAGCAGCCCCGGGACAGGGGGAAAACTGTTTTTT.

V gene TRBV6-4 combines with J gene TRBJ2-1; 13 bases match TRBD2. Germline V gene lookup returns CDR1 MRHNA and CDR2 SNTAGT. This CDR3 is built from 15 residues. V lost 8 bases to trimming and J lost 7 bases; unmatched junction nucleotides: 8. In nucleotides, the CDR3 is TGTGCCAGCTCAACTAGCGGGGGGGCATCTAATGAGCAGTTCTTC. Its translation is CASSTSGGASNEQFF.

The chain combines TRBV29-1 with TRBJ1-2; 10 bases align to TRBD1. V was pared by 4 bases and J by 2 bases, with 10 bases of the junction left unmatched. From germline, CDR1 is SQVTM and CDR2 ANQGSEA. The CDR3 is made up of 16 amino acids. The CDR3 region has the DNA TGCAGCGTTGGATCCCGGGACAGGGGCGGAAACTATGGCTACACCTTC. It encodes CSVGSRDRGGNYGYTF.

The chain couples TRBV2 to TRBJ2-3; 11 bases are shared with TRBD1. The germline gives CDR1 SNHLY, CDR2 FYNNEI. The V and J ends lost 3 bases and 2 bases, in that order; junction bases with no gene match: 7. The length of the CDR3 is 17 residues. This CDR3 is CASSEGLGQGVTDTQYF. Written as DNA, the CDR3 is TGTGCCAGCAGTGAGGGGCTGGGACAGGGGGTCACAGATACGCAGTATTTT. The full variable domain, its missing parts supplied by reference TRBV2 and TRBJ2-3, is EPEVTQTPSHQVTQMGQEVILRCVPISNHLYFYWYRQILGQKVEFLVSFYNNEISEKSEIFDDQFSVERPDGSNFTLKIRSTKLEDSAMYFCASSEGLGQGVTDTQYFGPGTRLTVL.

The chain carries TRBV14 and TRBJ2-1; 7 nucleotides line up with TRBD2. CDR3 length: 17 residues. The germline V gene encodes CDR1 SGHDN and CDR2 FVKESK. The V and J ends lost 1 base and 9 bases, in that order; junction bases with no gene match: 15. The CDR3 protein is CASSQGSPAGSRSEQFF. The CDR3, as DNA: TGTGCCAGCAGCCAAGGATCCCCAGCGGGGAGCCGTAGTGAGCAGTTCTTC.

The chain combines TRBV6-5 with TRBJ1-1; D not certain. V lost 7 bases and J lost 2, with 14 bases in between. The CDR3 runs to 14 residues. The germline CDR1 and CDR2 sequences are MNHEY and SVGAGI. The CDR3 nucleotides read TGTGCCAGCACCCGAAGGCCGGGAAACACTGAAGCTTTCTTT. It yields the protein CASTRRPGNTEAFF.

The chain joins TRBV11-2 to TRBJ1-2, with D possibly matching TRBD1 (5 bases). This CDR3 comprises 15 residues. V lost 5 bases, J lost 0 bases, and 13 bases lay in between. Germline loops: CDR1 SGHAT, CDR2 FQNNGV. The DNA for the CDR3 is TGTGCCAGCAGCCTCCTAACGACAGCTAACTATGGCTACACCTTC. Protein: CASSLLTTANYGYTF.

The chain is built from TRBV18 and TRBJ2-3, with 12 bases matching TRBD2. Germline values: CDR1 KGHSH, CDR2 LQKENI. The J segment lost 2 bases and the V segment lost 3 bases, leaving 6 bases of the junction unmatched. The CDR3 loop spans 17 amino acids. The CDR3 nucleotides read TGTGCCAGCTCACCCCCGACTAGCGGGGGCCCCACAGATACGCAGTATTTT. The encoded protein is CASSPPTSGGPTDTQYF.